Following are 26 T cell receptor delta chains from one sample sequenced in a study of γδ T cells in repeated Plasmodium falciparum infection. TCRdb fed the multiplex PCR reads to CATT. The table shows 85,000 to 95,000 delta-chain clones, with more than 1.4% occurring only once. Vgamma9/Vdelta2+ and Vdelta2-negative gammadelta T cells were flow-sorted from PBMC for bulk sequencing. The specimen was gamma-delta T cells from blood. The receptors originated from a pool of human donors (malaria-infected and uninfected, not separated).

This clone was detected only a few times. The mismatch at residue 4 between this DNA's translation and the TCRdb protein of a much larger clone likely reflects a read error; the protein shown is translated from the DNA. The chain employs TRDV2 and TRDJ3, with 12 bases that match TRDD3. The J gene is not listed in TCRdb, so it was assigned here from a DNA match to germline. The V and J ends lost 5 bases and 0 bases, in that order; junction bases with no gene match: 7. This CDR3 region has 19 residues. Germline CDR1 and CDR2: GEAIGNYY and EKD. The chain's CDR3 is CACGRLGDTCSWDTRQMFF. In nucleotides, the CDR3 is TGTGCCTGTGGCAGACTGGGGGATACTTGCTCCTGGGACACCCGACAGATGTTTTTC.

Concerning this clone itself: The protein given by TCRdb reflects a much larger clone and differs at residue 6 from this DNA's translation, likely from a read error; the protein shown is the DNA's translation. The chain carries TRDV2 and TRDJ1, with 7 bases identical to TRDD3. Trimming at V came to 1 base and at J to 1 base, leaving 11 bases not matched to a gene. The germline CDR1 and CDR2 sequences are GEAIGNYY and EKD. This CDR3 contains 17 residues. In DNA form, the CDR3 reads TGTGCCTGTGACACTAGACGCGGATACGCTCCCACCGATAAACTCATCTTT. Its translation is CACDTRRGYAPTDKLIF.

With regard to this clone: TCRdb's listed protein matches a much larger clone and diverges from this DNA's translation at residue 13, likely through a read error; the protein shown comes from the DNA. The CDR3 loop reads CACDTLTGGYPDIMTDKLIF. The CDR3 nucleotides are TGTGCCTGTGACACCCTTACTGGGGGATACCCCGACATAATGACCGATAAACTCATCTTT. J is TRDJ1 and V is TRDV2; 12 bases are shared with TRDD3. TCRdb supplies no J gene; here it was assigned by aligning the nucleotide sequence to germline. V trimming: 0 bases; J trimming: 2 bases; junction bases outside the gene matches: 15. Looked up from germline, CDR1 is GEAIGNYY and CDR2 is EKD. The length of the CDR3 is 20 residues.

About this clone: A single base is all that separates this from a far larger clone, so a read error is likely. This CDR3 is also generated by other DNA sequences in the sample. The gene calls are TRDV2 and TRDJ1; 12 bases are shared with TRDD3. The J gene, absent from TCRdb, was called here by matching the DNA to germline. CDR1 is GEAIGNYY and CDR2 is EKD in the germline V gene. This CDR3 region has 20 residues. V shed 4 bases and J 2 bases; nucleotides not matched to a gene: 19. The CDR3 DNA reads as TGTGCCTGTGATAAACTAGGCGGCGGACTGGGGGATACCCCTACCGATAAACTCATCTTT. Translated, it gives CACDKLGGGLGDTPTDKLIF.

By share, this clone ranks as medium-sized. The chain joins TRDV2 to TRDJ3; perhaps TRDD3 as D (6 bases). V was trimmed by 0 bases and J by 1 base, leaving 12 bases between them. Germline V CDR1 and CDR2: GEAIGNYY, EKD. The CDR3 covers 18 residues. The CDR3 reads CACDTVGIDSWDTRQMFF. In DNA form, the CDR3 reads TGTGCCTGTGACACCGTGGGGATTGATTCCTGGGACACCCGACAGATGTTTTTC.

This clone was observed many times. The protein recorded in TCRdb matches a much larger clone and deviates from this DNA's translation at residue 16, suggesting a read error; the protein here is obtained by translating the DNA. This chain uses TRDV1 with TRDJ1; 9 bases are shared with TRDD3. The CDR3 is 17 residues long. Germline CDR1 TSWWSYY, CDR2 QGS. DNA of the CDR3: TGTGCTCTTGGGGAACTCCTGTGGGGGATAAGGGCCGATAAACTCACCTTT. Encoded protein: CALGELLWGIRADKLTF.

This clone was recorded a few times. The mismatch at residue 10 between this DNA's translation and the TCRdb protein of a much larger clone likely reflects a read error; the protein shown is translated from the DNA. The J gene is TRDJ2, the V gene TRDV2, with TRDD3 identical over 9 bases. TCRdb supplies no J gene; here it was assigned by aligning the nucleotide sequence to germline. Looked up from germline, CDR1 is GEAIGNYY and CDR2 is EKD. Unmatched junction bases numbered 12, after V lost 1 base and J lost 1 base. The CDR3 extends over 19 amino acids. CDR3: CACDTLDWGTTNLTAQLFF. In DNA, the CDR3 is TGTGCCTGTGACACTTTAGACTGGGGGACAACCAATTTGACAGCACAACTCTTCTTT.

About this clone: This DNA's translation and the protein TCRdb lists, from a much larger clone, do not match at residue 19, likely due to a read error; the protein shown is translated from the DNA. With the J gene uncalled, the V gene is TRDV1; TRDD3 is the table's D call, not checked against the DNA. Germline lookup yields CDR1 TSWWSYY and CDR2 QGS. This CDR3 spans 20 amino acids. CDR3 in amino acids: CALGPMSTYWGILFTDKLTF. CDR3 sequence (DNA): TGTGCTCTTGGGCCTATGTCTACTTACTGGGGGATACTGTTCACCGATAAACTCACCTTT.

This clone is classed as medium-sized. Other nucleotide sequences in the sample specify the same CDR3. V and J are TRDV2 and TRDJ1, with TRDD3 matching over 9 bases. After removal of 0 bases from V and 2 bases from J, the junction contained 15 bases not matched to a gene. The CDR3 runs 19 residues. Germline CDR1 and CDR2: GEAIGNYY and EKD. The CDR3: CACDTLGLGENVWTDKLIF. CDR3 in DNA: TGTGCCTGTGACACCCTAGGACTGGGGGAGAACGTTTGGACCGATAAACTCATCTTT.

This clone was seen a handful of times. Since a far larger clone is one base different, this is likely a read error. Other DNA variants within this sample encode the same CDR3. The chain joins TRDV3 to TRDJ1, with D uncertain. No J segment appears in TCRdb, so it was assigned here by matching the sequence to germline. The germline V and J ends were trimmed by 5 bases and 2 bases, with 21 bases remaining between them. The CDR3 is 15 amino acids. The V gene's germline CDR1 is TVYSNPD and CDR2 GDNSRS (reference sequence). The CDR3 region has the DNA TGTGCCCATTACGATGGGTGGAGGAGAACCGATAAACTCATCTTT. It is translated as CAHYDGWRRTDKLIF.

This clone was picked up a small number of times. A far larger clone is a single base away, which makes a read error likely. The sample carries other DNA sequences with the same CDR3. The chain couples TRDV2 to TRDJ3, with 8 bases identical to TRDD3. TCRdb records no J gene; here it was assigned by comparing the DNA to germline. Germline values: CDR1 GEAIGNYY, CDR2 EKD. The CDR3 loop spans 20 amino acids. The DNA for the CDR3 is TGTGCCTGCGACACTCTGGGGGACTTCACCCTCTCCTGGGACACCCGACAGATGTTTTTC. Protein: CACDTLGDFTLSWDTRQMFF.

This clone was seen only a few times. Translating this DNA gives a protein that differs at residue 21 from the TCRdb one, which belongs to a much larger clone; a read error is likely, and the protein shown is this translation. This chain connects TRDV1 to TRDJ1; the D gene could be TRDD2 or TRDD3 (5 bases each). Per germline, CDR1 TSWWSYY and CDR2 QGS. This CDR3 is 24 amino acids long. CDR3 amino acids: CALGELDKGKKSLSLLTQSDNLIF. The CDR3 coding sequence is TGTGCTCTTGGGGAACTAGATAAGGGGAAGAAGAGCCTATCCCTTCTCACACAGAGCGATAACCTCATCTTT.

At least ten counts were recorded for this clone. The V gene is TRDV1, the J gene TRDJ1; D may be TRDD3 (6 bases). Germline values: CDR1 TSWWSYY, CDR2 QGS. The CDR3 length is 23 residues. V dropped 1 base and J dropped 0 bases, with 33 bases sitting between them. The CDR3 here is CALGEQRGLSEAGGDPNTDKLIF. The CDR3 nucleotides are TGTGCTCTTGGGGAACAGCGTGGTCTGTCGGAGGCCGGTGGGGATCCTAACACCGATAAACTCATCTTT.

The chain recombines TRDV1 with TRDJ1, with D perhaps matching TRDD2 (6 bases). The J gene, not given by TCRdb, was assigned here from a germline match of the nucleotide sequence. From germline, CDR1 is TSWWSYY and CDR2 QGS. Trimming removed 0 bases at V and 7 bases at J, with 30 bases between. The CDR3 is 20 residues long. In DNA, the CDR3 is TGTGCTCTTGGGGAACTCAAGGGTCTCCCATCCTACGTCTCTTCCCGTAAACTCATCTTT. Translating it yields CALGELKGLPSYVSSRKLIF.

In its sample, this clone was seen a few times. This may be a read error, as it is one base from a much larger clone. Other DNA variants within this sample encode the same CDR3. The V gene is TRDV1, the J gene TRDJ1; D is undetermined. The J gene comes from matching the DNA to germline here; TCRdb lacks it. V lost 1 base to trimming and J lost 3 bases, with 30 bases between them. The germline CDR1 and CDR2 sequences are TSWWSYY and QGS. This CDR3 has 21 amino acids. This CDR3 is CALGEPLRYLYEREGPDKLIF. CDR3 bases: TGTGCTCTTGGGGAACCCCTCAGGTACTTGTATGAAAGGGAGGGACCCGATAAACTCATCTTT.

Within the sample, this clone is medium-sized. The same CDR3 arises from other DNA sequences in this sample as well. The chain employs TRDV2 and TRDJ1; 9 bases map to TRDD3. J gave up 0 bases and V 6 bases, and 13 bases lay outside the gene matches. Germline V gene data show CDR1 as GEAIGNYY and CDR2 as EKD. There are 17 residues in the CDR3. The CDR3 loop is CACNYLGDQGYTDKLIF. CDR3 bases: TGTGCCTGTAACTATCTGGGGGATCAAGGGTACACCGATAAACTCATCTTT.

About this clone itself: This DNA translates differently at residue 3 from the TCRdb protein, which is that of a much larger clone; a read error is likely, and the protein shown is the DNA's own translation. V usage is TRDV1 and J usage is TRDJ1; a weak D match, TRDD3 (6 bases). As TCRdb names no J gene, one was assigned here on the basis of a DNA match to germline. CDR1 and CDR2 from the germline V gene are TSWWSYY and QGS. There are 15 residues in the CDR3. Here the CDR3 DNA reads TGTGCTTTTGGGGGGGACCCCGATCCTGCCGATAAACTCATCTTT. Its protein product is CAFGGDPDPADKLIF.

This clone was counted many times. This chain joins TRDV1 and TRDJ1; no clear D gene. Here the J gene was assigned by germline matching of the DNA, as TCRdb has none. CDR3 length equals 16 residues. CDR1 is TSWWSYY and CDR2 is QGS in the germline V gene. Trimming pared 1 base from V and 0 bases from J, leaving 12 bases between. For the CDR3, the DNA is TGTGCTCTTGGGGAACGCCCCCTCCTCCACACCGATAAACTCATCTTT. As protein: CALGERPLLHTDKLIF.

This clone was counted a few times. The protein TCRdb gives is from a much larger clone and does not agree with this DNA's translation at residue 7, likely a read error; the protein shown here comes from the DNA. The chain combines TRDV3 with TRDJ1; D might be TRDD3 (5 bases). The CDR3 runs 16 residues. Germline V CDR1 and CDR2: TVYSNPD, GDNSRS (reference sequence). V lost 5 bases, J lost 5 bases, and 27 bases lay in between. CDR3: CAVFGLLGDTLDKLIF. The CDR3 DNA sequence: TGTGCCGTTTTTGGACTTCTGGGTGATACCCTGGATAAACTCATCTTT.

By share, this clone counts as medium-sized. Different DNA sequences within this sample yield the same CDR3. The chain has TRDV1 and TRDJ1, with 8 bases aligning to TRDD3. CDR3 size: 16 residues. J gave up 0 bases and V 2 bases, and 5 bases lay outside the gene matches. Germline lookup yields CDR1 TSWWSYY and CDR2 QGS. For the CDR3, the DNA is TGTGCTCTTGGGGAATTTGGGGGATCCTACACCGATAAACTCATCTTT. This codes for CALGEFGGSYTDKLIF.

The sample holds a few counts of this clone. Since a far larger clone is one base different, this is likely a read error. In the same sample, other DNA sequences code for this CDR3. This chain joins TRDV3 and TRDJ1; weak D call: TRDD3 (5 bases). The CDR3 length is 14 residues. Deletions cut 0 bases from V and 7 bases from J, with 18 bases between. Germline assignment: CDR1 TVYSNPD and CDR2 GDNSRS (reference sequence). Here the CDR3 reads CAFRRLGSPTKLIF. CDR3 bases: TGTGCCTTTAGAAGGTTGGGGAGTCCAACTAAACTCATCTTT.

A word on this clone: This DNA translates differently at residue 5 from the TCRdb protein, which is that of a much larger clone; a read error is likely, and the protein shown is the DNA's own translation. The chain links TRDV3 to TRDJ1; perhaps TRDD3 as D (5 bases). Deletions cut 4 bases from V and 0 bases from J, with 15 bases between. Germline V gives CDR1 TVYSNPD, CDR2 GDNSRS (reference sequence). This CDR3 is 14 amino acids long. CDR3 region: CAWKTGGYTDKLIF. CDR3 coding DNA: TGTGCCTGGAAAACCGGGGGGTACACCGATAAACTCATCTTT.

This clone has a handful of counts. A read error is the likely source, as a far larger clone sits one nucleotide away. Other nucleotide sequences from this sample produce the same CDR3. This chain uses TRDV2 with TRDJ1; 7 nucleotides agree with TRDD3. The J gene, not given by TCRdb, was assigned here from a germline match of the nucleotide sequence. Per the germline V gene, CDR1 is GEAIGNYY and CDR2 is EKD. Trimming at V came to 0 bases and at J to 4 bases, leaving 10 bases not matched to a gene. CDR3 length: 16 amino acids. The CDR3 DNA follows: TGTGCCTGTGACACCCTGGGGGCTCGGGGAATCGATAAACTCATCTTT. This encodes CACDTLGARGIDKLIF.

Concerning this clone: The protein that TCRdb holds for this DNA derives from a much larger clone and differs from the translated DNA at residue 9, which likely indicates a read error; the protein shown here is translated from the DNA. The chain carries TRDV1 and TRDJ1; 9 bases are a match to TRDD3. The J gene comes from matching the DNA to germline here; TCRdb lacks it. V lost 5 bases, J lost 6 bases, and 25 bases stayed unmatched. The CDR3 is made up of 20 amino acids. Germline CDR1 is TSWWSYY and CDR2 is QGS. In nucleotides, the CDR3 is TGTGCTCTTGGGACTTCTACGTCTCGGGGGATACACCCCCTACCAAATAAACTCATCTTT. It is translated as CALGTSTSRGIHPLPNKLIF.

Regarding this clone: TCRdb lists the protein of a much larger clone for this DNA, which differs at residue 3, so this is likely a read error; the protein given here is translated from the DNA itself. This chain uses TRDV3 with TRDJ1; 10 nucleotides align to TRDD3. Assignment of the J gene here rests on matching the DNA to germline, because TCRdb gives none. The CDR3 runs 16 residues. V lost 5 bases and J lost 6; bases outside the gene matches: 18. The germline V gene encodes CDR1 TVYSNPD and CDR2 GDNSRS (reference sequence). The CDR3 sequence is CALPRTGGSVDNKLIF. CDR3 sequence (DNA): TGTGCCCTTCCTCGTACTGGGGGATCAGTCGACAATAAACTCATCTTT.

In its sample, this clone was seen a few times. TCRdb's listed protein matches a much larger clone and diverges from this DNA's translation at residue 8, likely through a read error; the protein shown comes from the DNA. This chain joins TRDV1 and TRDJ1; 8 bases match TRDD3. The junction had 18 bases not matched to a gene; V was cut back by 2 bases and J by 4 bases. The CDR3 has 19 residues. Germline V gene sequence: CDR1 TSWWSYY, CDR2 QGS. CDR3 in amino acids: CALGEATPPWFWGNDKLIF. The CDR3 coding sequence is TGTGCTCTTGGGGAAGCCACTCCCCCGTGGTTCTGGGGGAACGATAAACTCATCTTT.